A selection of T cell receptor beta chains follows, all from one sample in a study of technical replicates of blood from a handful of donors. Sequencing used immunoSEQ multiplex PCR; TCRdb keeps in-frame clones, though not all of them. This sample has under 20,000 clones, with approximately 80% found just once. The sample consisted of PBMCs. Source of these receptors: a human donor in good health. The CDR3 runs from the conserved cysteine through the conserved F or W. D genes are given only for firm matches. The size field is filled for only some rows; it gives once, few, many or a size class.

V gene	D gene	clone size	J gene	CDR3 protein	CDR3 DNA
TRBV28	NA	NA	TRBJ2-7	CASSHRDTLSYEQYF	TGTGCCAGCAGTCACCGGGACACCCTCTCCTACGAGCAGTACTTC
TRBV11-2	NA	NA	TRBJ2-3	CASSLTRGTDTQYF	TGTGCCAGCAGCTTAACGCGAGGCACAGATACGCAGTATTTT
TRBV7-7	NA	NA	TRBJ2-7	CASSPDSLSYEQYF	TGTGCCAGCAGCCCGGACAGTCTGTCCTACGAGCAGTACTTC
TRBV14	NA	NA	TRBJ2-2	CASSQEVGTGELFF	TGTGCCAGCAGCCAGGAGGTGGGCACCGGGGAGCTGTTTTTT
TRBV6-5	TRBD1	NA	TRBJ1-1	CASSLRQGVGTEAFF	TGTGCCAGCAGTCTCCGACAGGGGGTCGGCACTGAAGCTTTCTTT
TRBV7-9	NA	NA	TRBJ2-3	CAGDRGGADTQYF	TGTGCCGGCGACCGGGGAGGAGCAGATACGCAGTATTTT
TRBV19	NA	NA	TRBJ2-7	CATARQVSSYEQYF	TGTGCCACCGCCAGACAGGTGAGCTCCTACGAGCAGTACTTC
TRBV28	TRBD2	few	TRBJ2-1	CASSFVEAGGYNEQFF	TGTGCCAGCAGTTTTGTAGAAGCGGGAGGTTACAATGAGCAGTTCTTC
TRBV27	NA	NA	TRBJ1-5	CASSLGQTYQPQHF	TGTGCCAGCAGTCTTGGACAGACCTATCAGCCCCAGCATTTT
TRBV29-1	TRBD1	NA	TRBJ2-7	CSVGTGTAYEQYF	TGCAGCGTTGGTACCGGGACAGCCTACGAGCAGTACTTC
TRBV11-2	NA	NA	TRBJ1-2	CASSLGTNYGYTF	TGTGCCAGCAGCTTAGGGACAAACTATGGCTACACCTTC
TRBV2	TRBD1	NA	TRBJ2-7	CASSEWQGAYEQYF	TGTGCCAGCAGTGAATGGCAGGGGGCTTACGAGCAGTACTTC
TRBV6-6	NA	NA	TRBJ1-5	CASSLTLDGGQPQHF	TGTGCCAGCAGTTTAACCTTGGATGGCGGTCAGCCCCAGCATTTT
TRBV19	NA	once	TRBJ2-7	CASSARDGVYEQYF	TGTGCCAGTAGTGCCCGGGATGGGGTTTACGAGCAGTACTTC
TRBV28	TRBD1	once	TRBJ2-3	CASSRGGRDTQYF	TGTGCCAGCAGTAGAGGGGGCAGAGATACGCAGTATTTT
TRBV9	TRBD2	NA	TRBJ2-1	CASSAAGTRIYNEQFF	TGTGCCAGCAGCGCGGCCGGGACTAGAATCTACAATGAGCAGTTCTTC
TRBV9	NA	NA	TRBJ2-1	CASSVTGSYNEQFF	TGTGCCAGCAGCGTCACGGGGTCTTACAATGAGCAGTTCTTC
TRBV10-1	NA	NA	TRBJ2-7	CASSETPGLYSYEQYF	TGCGCCAGCAGTGAGACCCCGGGACTCTATTCCTACGAGCAGTACTTC
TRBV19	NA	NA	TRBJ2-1	CASSTYGGQIYNEQFF	TGTGCCAGTAGCACCTATGGCGGGCAGATTTACAATGAGCAGTTCTTC
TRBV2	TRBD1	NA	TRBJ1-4	CASSGGRGREKLFF	TGTGCCAGCAGTGGGGGCAGGGGGCGTGAAAAACTGTTTTTT
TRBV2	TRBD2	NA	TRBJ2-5	CASNPLAGQETQYF	TGTGCCAGCAACCCGCTAGCGGGGCAAGAGACCCAGTACTTC